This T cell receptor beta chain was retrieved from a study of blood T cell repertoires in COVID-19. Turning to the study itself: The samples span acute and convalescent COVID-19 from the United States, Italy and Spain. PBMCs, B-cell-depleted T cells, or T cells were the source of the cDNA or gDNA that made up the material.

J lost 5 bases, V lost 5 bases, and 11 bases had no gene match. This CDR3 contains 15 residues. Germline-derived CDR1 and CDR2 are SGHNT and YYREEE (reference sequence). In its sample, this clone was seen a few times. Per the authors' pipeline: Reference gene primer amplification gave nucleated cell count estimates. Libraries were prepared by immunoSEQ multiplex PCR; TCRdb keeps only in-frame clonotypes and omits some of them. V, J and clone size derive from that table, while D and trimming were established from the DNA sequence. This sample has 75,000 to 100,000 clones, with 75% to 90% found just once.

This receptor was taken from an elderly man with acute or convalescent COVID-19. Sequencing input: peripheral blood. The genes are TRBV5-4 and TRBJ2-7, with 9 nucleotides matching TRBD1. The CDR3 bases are TGTGCCAGCAGACCCGGGACAGGGTTACGGGACGAGCAGTACTTC. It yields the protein CASRPGTGLRDEQYF.